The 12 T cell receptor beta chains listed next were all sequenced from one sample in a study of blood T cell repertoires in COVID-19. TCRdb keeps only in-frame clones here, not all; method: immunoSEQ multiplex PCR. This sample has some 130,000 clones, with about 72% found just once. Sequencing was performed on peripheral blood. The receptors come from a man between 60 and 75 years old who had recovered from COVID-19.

In nucleotides, the CDR3 is TGTGCCAGCAGCCATGCCAGTGGTGAGCAGTACTTC. Protein sequence: CASSHASGEQYF. The chain links TRBV4-2 to TRBJ2-7; D is uncertain. Germline loops: CDR1 LGHNA, CDR2 YNFKEQ. The CDR3 runs to 12 residues. V dropped 3 bases and J dropped 7 bases, with 10 bases sitting between them.

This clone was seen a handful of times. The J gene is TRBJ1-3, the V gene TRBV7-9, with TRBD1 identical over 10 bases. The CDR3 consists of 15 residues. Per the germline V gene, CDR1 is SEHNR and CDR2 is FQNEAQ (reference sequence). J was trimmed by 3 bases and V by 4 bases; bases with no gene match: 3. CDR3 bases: TGTGCCAGCAGCTCCGGGACAGGGGTTGGAAACACCATATATTTT. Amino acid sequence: CASSSGTGVGNTIYF.

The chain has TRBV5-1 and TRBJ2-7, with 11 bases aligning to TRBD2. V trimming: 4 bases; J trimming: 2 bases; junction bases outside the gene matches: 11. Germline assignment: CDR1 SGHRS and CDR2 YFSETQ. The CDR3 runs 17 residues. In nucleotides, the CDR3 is TGCGCCAGCAGCCTGGAGCCCTCGGGACTAGCGGCCTACGAGCAGTACTTC. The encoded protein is CASSLEPSGLAAYEQYF.

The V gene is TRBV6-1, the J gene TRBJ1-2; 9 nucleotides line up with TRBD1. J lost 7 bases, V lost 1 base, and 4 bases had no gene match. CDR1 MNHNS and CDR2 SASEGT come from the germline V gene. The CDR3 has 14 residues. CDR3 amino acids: CASSEVQGATGYTF. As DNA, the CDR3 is TGTGCCAGCAGTGAAGTACAGGGGGCTACTGGCTACACCTTC.

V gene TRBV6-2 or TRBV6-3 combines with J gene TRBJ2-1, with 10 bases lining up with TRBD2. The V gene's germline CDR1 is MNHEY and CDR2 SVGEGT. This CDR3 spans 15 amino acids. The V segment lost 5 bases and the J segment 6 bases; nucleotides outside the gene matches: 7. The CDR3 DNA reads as TGTGCCAGCAGTCAGCCCGGGACTAGCGTCAATGAGCAGTTCTTC. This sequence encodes CASSQPGTSVNEQFF.

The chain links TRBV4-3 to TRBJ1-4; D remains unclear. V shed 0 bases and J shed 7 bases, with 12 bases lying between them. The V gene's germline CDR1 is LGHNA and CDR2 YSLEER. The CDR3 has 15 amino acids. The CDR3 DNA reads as TGCGCCAGCAGCCAAGACTTCGGGAACGGTGAAAAACTGTTTTTT. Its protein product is CASSQDFGNGEKLFF.

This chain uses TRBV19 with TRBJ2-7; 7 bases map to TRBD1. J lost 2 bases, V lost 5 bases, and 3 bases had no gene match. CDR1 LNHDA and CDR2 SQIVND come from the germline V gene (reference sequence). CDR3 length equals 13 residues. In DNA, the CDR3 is TGTGCCAGTAGTCAACAGGGGACCTACGAGCAGTACTTC. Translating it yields CASSQQGTYEQYF.

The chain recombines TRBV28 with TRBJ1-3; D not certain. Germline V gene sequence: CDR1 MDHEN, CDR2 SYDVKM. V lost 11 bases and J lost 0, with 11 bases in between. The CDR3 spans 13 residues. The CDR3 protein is CAHGGTSGNTIYF. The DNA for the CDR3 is TGTGCCCACGGCGGCACCTCTGGAAACACCATATATTTT.

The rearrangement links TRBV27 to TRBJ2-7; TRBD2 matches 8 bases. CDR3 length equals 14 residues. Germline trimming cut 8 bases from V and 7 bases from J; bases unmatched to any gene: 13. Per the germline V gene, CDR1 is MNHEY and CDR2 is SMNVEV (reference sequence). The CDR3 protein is CASRPAGGFGEQYF. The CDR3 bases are TGTGCCAGCCGTCCCGCGGGAGGTTTTGGAGAGCAGTACTTC.

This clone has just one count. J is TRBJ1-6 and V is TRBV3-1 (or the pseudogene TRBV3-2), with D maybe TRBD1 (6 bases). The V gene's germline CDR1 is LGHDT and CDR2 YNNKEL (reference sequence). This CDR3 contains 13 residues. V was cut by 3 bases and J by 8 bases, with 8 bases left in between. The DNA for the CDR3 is TGTGCCAGCAGCCACAACAGGGATTCACCCCTCCACTTT. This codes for CASSHNRDSPLHF.

The CDR3 sequence: CASSQVLAMNTEAFF. The CDR3 DNA follows: TGTGCCAGCAGCCAAGTGCTGGCAATGAACACTGAAGCTTTCTTT. The V and J genes are TRBV3-1 (or the pseudogene TRBV3-2) and TRBJ1-1; no definite D call. V was cut by 1 base and J by 0 bases, with 9 bases left in between. The CDR3 extends over 15 amino acids. The germline gives CDR1 LGHDT, CDR2 YNNKEL (reference sequence).

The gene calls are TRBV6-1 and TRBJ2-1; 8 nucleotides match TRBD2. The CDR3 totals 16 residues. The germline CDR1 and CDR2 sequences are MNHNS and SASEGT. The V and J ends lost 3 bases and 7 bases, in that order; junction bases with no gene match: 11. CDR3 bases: TGTGCCAGCAGTGACCTTAATAGCGGGGCGGGGAATGAGCAGTTCTTC. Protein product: CASSDLNSGAGNEQFF.